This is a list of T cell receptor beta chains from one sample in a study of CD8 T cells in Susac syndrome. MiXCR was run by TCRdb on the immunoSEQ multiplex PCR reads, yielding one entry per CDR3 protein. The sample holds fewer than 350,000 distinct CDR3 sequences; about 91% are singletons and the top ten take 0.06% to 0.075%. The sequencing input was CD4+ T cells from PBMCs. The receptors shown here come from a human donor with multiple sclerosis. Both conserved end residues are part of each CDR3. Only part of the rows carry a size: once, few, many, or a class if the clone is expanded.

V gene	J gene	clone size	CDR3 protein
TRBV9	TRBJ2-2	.	CASSVVGGAGELFF
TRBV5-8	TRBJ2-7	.	CASSLRLAVYEQYF
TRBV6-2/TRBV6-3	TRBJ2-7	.	CATSGTARSYEQYF
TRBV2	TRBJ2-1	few	CASSLTPRNEQFF
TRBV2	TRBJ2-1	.	CASSVGLAGGPRSEQFF
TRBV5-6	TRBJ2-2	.	CASSSLDRAVSGELFF
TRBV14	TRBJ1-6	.	CASSQDYRNSPLHF
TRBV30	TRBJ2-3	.	CAWRPNVGRGPDTQYF
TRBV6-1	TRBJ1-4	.	CASSVQGDEKLFF
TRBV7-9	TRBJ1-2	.	CASSSDGTAGTFTF
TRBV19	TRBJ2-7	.	CASSMGLAGATYEQYF
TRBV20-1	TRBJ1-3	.	CSARAPAGAKFAGNTIYF
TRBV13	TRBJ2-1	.	CASSSTSPPYNEQFF
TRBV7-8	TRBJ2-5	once	CASRQSGETQYF
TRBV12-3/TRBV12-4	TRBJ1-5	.	CASSFGQGGSNQPQHF
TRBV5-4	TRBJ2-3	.	CASSYGGETDTQYF
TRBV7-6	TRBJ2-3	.	CASSFFRAGSTDTQYF
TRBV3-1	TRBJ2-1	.	CASSQTLGSYNEQFF
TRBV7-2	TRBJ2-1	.	CASSLVGSSSRRNEQFF
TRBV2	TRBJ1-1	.	CASSVDRVGTEAFF
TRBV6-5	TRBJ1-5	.	CASSGGLSNHPQHF
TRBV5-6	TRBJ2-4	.	CASSRNGLAVKNIQYF
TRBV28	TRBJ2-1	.	CASRGAPGQGLDEQFF
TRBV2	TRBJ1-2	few	CASRGIYGYTF
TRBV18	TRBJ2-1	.	CASSPLAGGFNEQFF
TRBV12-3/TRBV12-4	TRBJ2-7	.	CASSSSGSSEQYF
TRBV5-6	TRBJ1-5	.	CASSFYRLSNQPQHF
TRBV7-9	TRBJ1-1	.	CASSLVGRTDMNTEAFF
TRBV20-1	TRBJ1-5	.	CSARDVARYSNQPQHF
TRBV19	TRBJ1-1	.	CASSDRQGSAEAFF
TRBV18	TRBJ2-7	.	CASSPLGGEQYF
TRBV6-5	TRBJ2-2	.	CASRGQGETGELFF
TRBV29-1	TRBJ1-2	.	CSAQYPGTGSGYTF
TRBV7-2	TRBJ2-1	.	CASSLREQGGEQFF
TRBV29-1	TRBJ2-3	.	CSVDELGNF